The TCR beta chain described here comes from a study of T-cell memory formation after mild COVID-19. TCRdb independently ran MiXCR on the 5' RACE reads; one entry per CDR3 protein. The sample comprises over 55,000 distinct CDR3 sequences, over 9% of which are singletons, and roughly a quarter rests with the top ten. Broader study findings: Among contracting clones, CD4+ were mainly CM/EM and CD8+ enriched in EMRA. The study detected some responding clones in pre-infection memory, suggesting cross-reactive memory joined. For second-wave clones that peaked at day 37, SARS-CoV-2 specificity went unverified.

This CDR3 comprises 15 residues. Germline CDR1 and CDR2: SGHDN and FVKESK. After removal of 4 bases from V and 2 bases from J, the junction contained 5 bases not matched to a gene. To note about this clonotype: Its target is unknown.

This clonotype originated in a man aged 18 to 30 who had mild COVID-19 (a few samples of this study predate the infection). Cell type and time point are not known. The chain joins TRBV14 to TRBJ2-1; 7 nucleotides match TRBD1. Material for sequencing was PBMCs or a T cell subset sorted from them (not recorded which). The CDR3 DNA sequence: TGTGCCAGCAGCCGGGGACAGTGGACCTACAATGAGCAGTTCTTC. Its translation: CASSRGQWTYNEQFF.